This TCR beta chain was obtained from a study of CD8 T cells in ankylosing spondylitis. This clonotype was detected many times. Its cognate antigen is unknown. Scientists made TCR beta libraries using quantitative 5'-RACE with molecular barcodes. Using its own MiXCR run on the 5' RACE reads, TCRdb lists one record per CDR3 protein. Found here are fewer than 550,000 distinct CDR3 sequences, roughly 5% of them singletons; the top ten hold around 3.5%. Whole-study results and caveats: Previously reported in reactive arthritis synovial fluid and blood were some of the motif variants. Seven to nine highly homologous variants made up a TCR beta motif that seemed to typify ankylosing spondylitis blood. Disease-associated clones were reportedly significantly overrepresented in matched ankylosing spondylitis synovial fluid.

This CDR3 is built from 14 residues. In germline, CDR1 is MGHRA, CDR2 YSYEKL. V dropped 3 bases and J dropped 1 base, with 6 bases sitting between them. The V and J genes are TRBV4-1 and TRBJ2-2; tentative D call: TRBD1 (5 bases). The sequence was obtained from a male donor with ankylosing spondylitis. Sequencing was performed on blood, either unsorted or a sorted T cell fraction (not recorded which). The CDR3 bases are TGCGCCAGCAGCCAGGGGCGGAACACCGGGGAGCTGTTTTTT. The encoded protein is CASSQGRNTGELFF.